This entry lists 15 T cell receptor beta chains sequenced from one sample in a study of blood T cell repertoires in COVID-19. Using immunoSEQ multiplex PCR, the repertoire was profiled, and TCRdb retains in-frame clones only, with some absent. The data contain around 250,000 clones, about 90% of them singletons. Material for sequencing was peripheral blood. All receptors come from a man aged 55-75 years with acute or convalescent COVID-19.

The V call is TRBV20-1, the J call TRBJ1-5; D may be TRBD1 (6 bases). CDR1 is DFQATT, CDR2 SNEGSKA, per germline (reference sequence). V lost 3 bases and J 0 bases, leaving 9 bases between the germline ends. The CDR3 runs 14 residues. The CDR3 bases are TGCAGTGCTAGTACAGGGACTAGCAATCAGCCCCAGCATTTT. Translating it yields CSASTGTSNQPQHF.

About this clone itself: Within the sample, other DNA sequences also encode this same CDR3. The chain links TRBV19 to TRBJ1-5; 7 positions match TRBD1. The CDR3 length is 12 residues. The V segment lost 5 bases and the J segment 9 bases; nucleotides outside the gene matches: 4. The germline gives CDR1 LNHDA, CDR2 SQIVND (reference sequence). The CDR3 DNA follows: TGTGCCAGTAGTCCAGGGGGAAGGCCCCAGCATTTT. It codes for CASSPGGRPQHF.

CDR3 DNA sequence: TGTGCCAGCAGTTTAGACCCCCCGGACAGGGCCTATGGCTACACCTTC. Amino acids: CASSLDPPDRAYGYTF. V usage is TRBV28 and J usage is TRBJ1-2, with TRBD1 identical over 8 bases. V was clipped by 2 bases and J by 4 bases; unmatched bases: 9. The CDR3 covers 16 residues. The V gene's germline CDR1 is MDHEN and CDR2 SYDVKM.

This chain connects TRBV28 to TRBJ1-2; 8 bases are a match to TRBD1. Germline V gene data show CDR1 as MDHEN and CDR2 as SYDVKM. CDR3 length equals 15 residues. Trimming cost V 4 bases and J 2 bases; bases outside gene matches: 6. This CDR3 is CASSSGTGLNYGYTF. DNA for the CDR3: TGTGCCAGCAGTTCCGGGACAGGCCTAAACTATGGCTACACCTTC.

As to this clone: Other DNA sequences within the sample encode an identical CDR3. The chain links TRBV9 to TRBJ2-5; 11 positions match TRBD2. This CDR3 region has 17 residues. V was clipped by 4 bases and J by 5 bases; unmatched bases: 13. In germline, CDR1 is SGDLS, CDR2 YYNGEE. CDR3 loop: CASSPRISGRAGETQYF. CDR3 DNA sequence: TGTGCCAGCAGCCCGAGAATTAGCGGGAGGGCCGGTGAGACCCAGTACTTC.

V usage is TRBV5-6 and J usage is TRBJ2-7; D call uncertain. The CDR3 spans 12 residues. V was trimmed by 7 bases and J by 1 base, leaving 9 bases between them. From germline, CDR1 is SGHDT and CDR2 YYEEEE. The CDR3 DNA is TGTGCCAGCTCACTCTTTTCCTACGAGCAGTACTTC. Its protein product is CASSLFSYEQYF.

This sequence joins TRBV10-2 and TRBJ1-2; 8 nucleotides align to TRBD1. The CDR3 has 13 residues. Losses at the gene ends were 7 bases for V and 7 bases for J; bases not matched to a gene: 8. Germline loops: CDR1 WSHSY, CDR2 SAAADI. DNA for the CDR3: TGCGCCAGCACCTTGGACAGGGCCGGTGGCTACACCTTC. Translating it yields CASTLDRAGGYTF.

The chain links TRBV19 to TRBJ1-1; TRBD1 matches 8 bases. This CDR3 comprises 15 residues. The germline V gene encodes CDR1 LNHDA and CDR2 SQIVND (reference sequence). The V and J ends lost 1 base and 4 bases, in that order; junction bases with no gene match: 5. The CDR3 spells CASSIGTGLGTEAFF. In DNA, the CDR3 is TGTGCCAGTAGTATAGGGACAGGGTTGGGCACTGAAGCTTTCTTT.

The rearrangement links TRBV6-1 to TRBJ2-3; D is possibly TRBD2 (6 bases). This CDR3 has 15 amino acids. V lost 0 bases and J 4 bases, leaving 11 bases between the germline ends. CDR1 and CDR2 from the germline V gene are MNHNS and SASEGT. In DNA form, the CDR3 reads TGTGCCAGCAGTGAAGCAACTAGCAGGGCAGATACGCAGTATTTT. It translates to CASSEATSRADTQYF.

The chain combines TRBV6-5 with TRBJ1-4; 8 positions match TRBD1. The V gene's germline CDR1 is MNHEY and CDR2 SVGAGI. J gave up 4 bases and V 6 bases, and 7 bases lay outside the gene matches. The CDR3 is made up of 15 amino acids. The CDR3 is CASRRAGGGNEKLFF. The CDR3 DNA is TGTGCCAGCAGAAGAGCAGGGGGCGGTAATGAAAAACTGTTTTTT.

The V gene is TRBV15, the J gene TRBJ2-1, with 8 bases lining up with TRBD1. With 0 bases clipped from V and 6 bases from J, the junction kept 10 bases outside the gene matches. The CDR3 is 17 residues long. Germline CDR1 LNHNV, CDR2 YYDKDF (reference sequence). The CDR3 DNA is TGTGCCACCAGCAGAGATCGAGGACAGGGTATCGTCAATGAGCAGTTCTTC. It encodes CATSRDRGQGIVNEQFF.

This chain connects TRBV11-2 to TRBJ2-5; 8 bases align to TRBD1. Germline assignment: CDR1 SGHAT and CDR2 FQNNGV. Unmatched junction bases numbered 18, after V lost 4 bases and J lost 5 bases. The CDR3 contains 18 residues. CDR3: CASSSQGAGTAPSETQYF. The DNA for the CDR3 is TGTGCCAGCAGCTCTCAGGGGGCTGGGACTGCTCCGTCGGAGACCCAGTACTTC.

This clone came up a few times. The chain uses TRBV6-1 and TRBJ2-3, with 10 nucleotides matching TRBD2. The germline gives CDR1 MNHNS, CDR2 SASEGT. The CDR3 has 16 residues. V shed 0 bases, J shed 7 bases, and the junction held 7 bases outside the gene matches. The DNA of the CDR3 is TGTGCCAGCAGTGAAGCCAGCGGGAGGGCCGGATATACGCAGTATTTT. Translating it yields CASSEASGRAGYTQYF.

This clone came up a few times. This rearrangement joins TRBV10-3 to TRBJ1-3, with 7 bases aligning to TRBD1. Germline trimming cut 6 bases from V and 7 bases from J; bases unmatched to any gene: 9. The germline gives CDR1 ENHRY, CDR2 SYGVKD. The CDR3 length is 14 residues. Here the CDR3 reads CAIRKTGSSNTIYF. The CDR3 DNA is TGTGCCATCAGGAAGACAGGGTCCTCTAACACCATATATTTT.

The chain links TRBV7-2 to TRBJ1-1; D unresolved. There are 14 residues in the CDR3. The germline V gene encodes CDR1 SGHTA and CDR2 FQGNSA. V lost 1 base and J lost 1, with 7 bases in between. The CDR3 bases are TGTGCCAGCAGCTTAGAGGCAGGGAACACTGAAGCTTTCTTT. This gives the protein CASSLEAGNTEAFF.